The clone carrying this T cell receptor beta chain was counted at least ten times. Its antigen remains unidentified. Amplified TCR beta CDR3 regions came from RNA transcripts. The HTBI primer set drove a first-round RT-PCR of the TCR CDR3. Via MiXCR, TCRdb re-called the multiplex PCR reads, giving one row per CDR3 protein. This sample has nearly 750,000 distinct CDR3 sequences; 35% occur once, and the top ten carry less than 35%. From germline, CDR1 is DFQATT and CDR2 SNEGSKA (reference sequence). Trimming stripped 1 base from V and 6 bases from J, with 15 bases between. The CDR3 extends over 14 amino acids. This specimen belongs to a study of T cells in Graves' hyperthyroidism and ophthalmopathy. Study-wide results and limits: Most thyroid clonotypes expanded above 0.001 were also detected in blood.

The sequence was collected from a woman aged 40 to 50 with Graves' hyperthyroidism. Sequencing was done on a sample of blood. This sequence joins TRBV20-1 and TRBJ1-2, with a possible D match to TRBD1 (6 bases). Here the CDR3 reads CSARGTGNWNGYTF. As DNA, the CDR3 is TGCAGTGCTAGAGGTACAGGGAATTGGAATGGCTACACCTTC.